This T cell receptor (beta chain) was sequenced during a study of CXCR3-negative and CXCR3-positive naive CD8 T cells (dated by TCRdb to about 2019). Describing the broader study: In total, roughly 140 million TRB reads were obtained, corresponding to roughly 1.5 +/- 0.3 million reads per library. Diversity and physicochemical repertoire analyses covered eleven to twelve donors pooled from two independent experiments. Naive subsets from 5 or 6 donors and memory cells from 3 donors were included in the TRBV-TRBJ cluster analysis. Results the study describes overall, beyond this receptor: Comparably high repertoire diversity was found in both naive subsets, whereas much lower repertoire diversity was found in memory CD8+ T cells. Because surface CD5, which has been linked to self-reactivity in mice, was comparable between naive subsets, TCR interaction strength was also inferred from TRB CDR3 physicochemical properties. Compared with CXCR3-negative naive cells, CXCR3-positive naive cells had TRB CDR3s with higher hydrophobicity (lower Kidera factor 4), lower energy, and higher strength and volume indices. Freshly isolated PBMCs were used for most assays because CXCR3 expression went down partially after cryopreservation. Naive CXCR3-negative and CXCR3-positive cells from the same donor showed similar TRBV-TRBJ usage, whereas memory cells showed distinct patterns.

Reads for this sample came from a NextSeq 550. The Human TCR Profiling Kit (MiLaboratory) was used to make UMI-labeled 5' RACE TRB cDNA libraries. The full amount of extracted RNA was used for cDNA synthesis, and the full amount of resulting cDNA was used for PCR amplification. Libraries were prepared in parallel using an identical number of PCR cycles. Per the authors' processing: MIGEC and MiXCR extracted about 50,000 +/- 10,000 unique UMI-labeled TRB cDNA molecules per library, requiring at least two reads per UMI. An average of roughly 40,000 +/- 10,000 functional in-frame TRB CDR3 nucleotide clonotypes without stop codons was found per library. Diversity metrics, including normalized Shannon-Wiener and Chao1, were computed in VDJtools after downsampling to 5000 UMI-labeled TRB molecules per sample. For the central five CDR3 residues, VDJtools calculated physicochemical properties weighted by clonotype size, namely interaction energy, strength, volume and Kidera factor 4. TCRdb reanalyzed the reads, keeping one entry per CDR3 protein sequence and omitting DNA. It is TCRdb's table, rather than the study itself, that gives the V and J calls and clone size. The table for this sample lists 150,000 to 180,000 distinct CDR3 sequences. The top ten clones comprise approximately 0.46% of the sample.

Each CD8+ T cell subset was flow-sorted in triplicate, and 300,000 or so cells per subset were placed directly into RLT lysis buffer. To exclude memory contaminants, naive CD8+ T cells were stringently defined as CD45RO-CCR7+CD27+CD95-. Using standard density gradient centrifugation, peripheral blood mononuclear cells were isolated from buffy coats. Naive CXCR3-negative and CXCR3-positive CD8+ T cells were flow-sorted on a FACSAria III. Total RNA was extracted from sorted cells with an RNeasy Mini Kit. From the cysteine through the phenylalanine, the CDR3 covers 15 amino acids. The DNA is not on file. The germline V gene provides CDR1 MDHEN and CDR2 SYDVKM. Of note for this clonotype: The antigen this receptor binds is unknown.

The receptor was derived from a human donor in good health. Some clones in this sample may be carry-over from other donors' samples. This receptor chain uses TRBV28 and TRBJ2-5; TCRdb's D call of TRBD2 is untestable without DNA. The material sequenced was naive CXCR3+ CD8+ T cells from blood. This specimen's cell subset or site label, per the study, means: CD45RO-CCR7+CD27+CD95- naive CD8+ T cells expressing CXCR3 (TNR3+). The CDR3 reads CASRLRLAEQETQYF.